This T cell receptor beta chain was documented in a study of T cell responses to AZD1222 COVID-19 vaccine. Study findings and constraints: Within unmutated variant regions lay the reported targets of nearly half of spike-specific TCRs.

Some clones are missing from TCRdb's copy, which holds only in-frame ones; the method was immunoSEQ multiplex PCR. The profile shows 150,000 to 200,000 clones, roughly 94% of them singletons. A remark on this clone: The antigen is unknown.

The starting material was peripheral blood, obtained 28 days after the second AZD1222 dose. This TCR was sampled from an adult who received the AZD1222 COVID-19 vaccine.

The CDR3 sequence: CASSRVSTDEQFF. The CDR3 bases are TGTGCCAGCAGCCGGGTTTCTACCGATGAGCAGTTCTTC. This chain connects TRBV28 to TRBJ2-1; D is unresolved. Germline loops: CDR1 MDHEN, CDR2 SYDVKM. Between the trimmed V and J ends, which lost 6 bases and 8 bases, there was a span of 14 bases. The CDR3 is 13 amino acids.